This T cell receptor beta chain was obtained from a study of T-cell memory formation after mild COVID-19. Study outcomes and limitations: Later expanders leaned CD4+, whereas day 15 to 85 contracting clones were balanced CD4/CD8. Confirmation was lacking for SARS-CoV-2 specificity of second-wave clones that peaked on day 37. Shrinking CD4+ clones were chiefly CM and EM; CD8+ ones were chiefly EMRA.

It was 5'RACE with constant-segment primers that produced the TCR alpha and TCR beta cDNA libraries, which carried sample barcodes and UMIs. MiXCR, applied by TCRdb to the 5' RACE reads, yields one record per CDR3 protein. The repertoire holds fewer than 300,000 distinct CDR3 sequences, with approximately 16% as singletons. Regarding this clonotype: What it recognizes is unknown.

Input material: PBMCs or a T cell subset sorted from them (not recorded which). The receptor was derived from a young man who had mild COVID-19 (a few samples of this study predate the infection). Cell type and time point are not known.

CDR3 DNA sequence: TGCGCCAGCAGCCCATGGACAGAGAACACTGAAGCTTTCTTT. Protein sequence: CASSPWTENTEAFF. This rearrangement joins TRBV5-1 to TRBJ1-1; possible D gene TRBD1, 6 bases. The CDR3 totals 14 residues. CDR1 is SGHRS and CDR2 is YFSETQ in the germline V gene. The V end lost 4 bases, the J end lost 1 base, and 11 bases lay between the germline ends. The entire variable domain, with the rest obtained from reference TRBV5-1 and TRBJ1-1, is as follows: KAGVTQTPRYLIKTRGQQVTLSCSPISGHRSVSWYQQTPGQGLQFLFEYFSETQRNKGNFPGRFSGRQFSNSRSEMNVSTLELGDSALYLCASSPWTENTEAFFGQGTRLTVV.